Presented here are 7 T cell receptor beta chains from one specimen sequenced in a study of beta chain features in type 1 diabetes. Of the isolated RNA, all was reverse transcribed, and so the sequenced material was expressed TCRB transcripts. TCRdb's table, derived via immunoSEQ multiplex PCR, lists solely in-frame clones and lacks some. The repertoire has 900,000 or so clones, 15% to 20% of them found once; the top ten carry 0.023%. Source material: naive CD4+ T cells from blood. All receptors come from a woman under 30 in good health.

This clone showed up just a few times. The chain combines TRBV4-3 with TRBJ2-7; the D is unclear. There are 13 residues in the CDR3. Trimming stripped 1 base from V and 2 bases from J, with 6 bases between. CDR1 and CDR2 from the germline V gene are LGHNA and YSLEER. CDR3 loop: CASSQGQTYEQYF. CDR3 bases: TGCGCCAGCAGCCAAGGGCAGACCTACGAGCAGTACTTC.

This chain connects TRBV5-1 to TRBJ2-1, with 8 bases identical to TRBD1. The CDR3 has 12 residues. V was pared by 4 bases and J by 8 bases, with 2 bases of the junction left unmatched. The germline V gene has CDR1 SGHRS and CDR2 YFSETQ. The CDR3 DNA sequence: TGCGCCAGCAGCCAGGACAGGGATGAGCAGTTCTTC. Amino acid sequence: CASSQDRDEQFF.

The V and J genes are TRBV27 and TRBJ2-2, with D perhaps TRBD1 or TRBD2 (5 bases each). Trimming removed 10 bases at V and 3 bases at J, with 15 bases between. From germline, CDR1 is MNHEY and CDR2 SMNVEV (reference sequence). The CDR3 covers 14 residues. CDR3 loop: CATSPGTYTGELFF. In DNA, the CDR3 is TGTGCCACGTCCCCCGGGACCTACACCGGGGAGCTGTTTTTT.

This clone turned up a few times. The CDR3, as DNA: TGTGCCAGCAGCGGCAGGGGAGGTTACGAGCAGTACTTC. This sequence encodes CASSGRGGYEQYF. The V call is TRBV7-9, the J call TRBJ2-5, with D perhaps TRBD1 or TRBD2 (6 bases each). The better agreement between TRBJ2-7 and the DNA end casts doubt on the J call. Germline V CDR1 and CDR2: SEHNR, FQNEAQ (reference sequence). The CDR3 sequence is 13 residues long.

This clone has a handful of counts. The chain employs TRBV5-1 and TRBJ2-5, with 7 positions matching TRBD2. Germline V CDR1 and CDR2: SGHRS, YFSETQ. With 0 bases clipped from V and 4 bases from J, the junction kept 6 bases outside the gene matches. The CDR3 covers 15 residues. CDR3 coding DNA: TGCGCCAGCAGCTTGGCGGGAGGTTTGGGAGAGACCCAGTACTTC. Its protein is CASSLAGGLGETQYF. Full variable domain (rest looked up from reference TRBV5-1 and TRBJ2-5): KAGVTQTPRYLIKTRGQQVTLSCSPISGHRSVSWYQQTPGQGLQFLFEYFSETQRNKGNFPGRFSGRQFSNSRSEMNVSTLELGDSALYLCASSLAGGLGETQYFGPGTRLLVL.

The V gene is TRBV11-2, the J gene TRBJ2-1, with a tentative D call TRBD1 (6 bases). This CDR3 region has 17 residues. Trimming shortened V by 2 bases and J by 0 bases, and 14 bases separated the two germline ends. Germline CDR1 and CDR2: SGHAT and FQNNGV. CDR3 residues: CASSLRTAKSSYNEQFF. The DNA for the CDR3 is TGTGCCAGCAGCTTAAGGACAGCAAAGAGCTCCTACAATGAGCAGTTCTTC.

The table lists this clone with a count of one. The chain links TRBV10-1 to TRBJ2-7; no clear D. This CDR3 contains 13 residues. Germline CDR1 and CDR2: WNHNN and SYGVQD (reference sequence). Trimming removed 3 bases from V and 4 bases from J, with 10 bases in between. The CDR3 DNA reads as TGCGCCAGCAGTGATATCGGTCCATACGAGCAGTACTTC. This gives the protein CASSDIGPYEQYF.